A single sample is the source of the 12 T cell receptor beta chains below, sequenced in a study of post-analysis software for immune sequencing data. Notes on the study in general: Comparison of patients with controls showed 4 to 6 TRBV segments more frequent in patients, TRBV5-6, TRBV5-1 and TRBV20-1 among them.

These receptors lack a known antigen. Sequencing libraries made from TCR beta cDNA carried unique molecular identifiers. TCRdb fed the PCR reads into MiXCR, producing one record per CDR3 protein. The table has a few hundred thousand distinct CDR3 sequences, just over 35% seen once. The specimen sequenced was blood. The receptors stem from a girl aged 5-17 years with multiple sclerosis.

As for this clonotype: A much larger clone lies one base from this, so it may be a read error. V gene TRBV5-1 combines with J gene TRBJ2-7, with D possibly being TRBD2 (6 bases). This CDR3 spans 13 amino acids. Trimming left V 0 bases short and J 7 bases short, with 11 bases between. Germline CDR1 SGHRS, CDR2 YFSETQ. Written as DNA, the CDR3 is TGCGCCAGCAGCTTGGCGGGAGACAATGAGCAGTACTTC. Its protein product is CASSLAGDNEQYF.

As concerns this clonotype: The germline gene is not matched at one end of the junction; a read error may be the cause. CDR3 in DNA: TGTGCCTGCAGCGAGACGTTTAGCGGGGTGGGAGATACGCAGTATTTT. Translation gives CACSETFSGVGDTQYF. The rearrangement links TRBV9 to TRBJ2-3, with 8 positions matching TRBD2. The CDR3 sequence is 16 residues long. Germline CDR1 reads SGDLS; CDR2 reads YYNGEE.

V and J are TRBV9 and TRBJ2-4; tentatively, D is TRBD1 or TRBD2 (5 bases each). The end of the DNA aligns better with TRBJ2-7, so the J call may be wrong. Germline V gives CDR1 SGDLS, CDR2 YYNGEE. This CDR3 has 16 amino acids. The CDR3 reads CASSPQRGANIYEQYF. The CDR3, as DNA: TGTGCCAGCAGCCCCCAGAGGGGCGCGAATATTTACGAGCAGTACTTC.

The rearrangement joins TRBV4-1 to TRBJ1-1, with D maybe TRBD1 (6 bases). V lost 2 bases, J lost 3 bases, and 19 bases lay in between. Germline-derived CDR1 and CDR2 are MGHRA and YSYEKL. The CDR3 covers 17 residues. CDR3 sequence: CASSQIRGARKDTEAFF. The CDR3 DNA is TGCGCCAGCAGCCAAATTCGGGGGGCGCGGAAAGACACTGAAGCTTTCTTT.

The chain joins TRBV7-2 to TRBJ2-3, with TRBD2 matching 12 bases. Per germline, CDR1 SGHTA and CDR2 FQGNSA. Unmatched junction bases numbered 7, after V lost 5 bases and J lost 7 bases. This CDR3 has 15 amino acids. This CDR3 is CASSPPSGGAYTQYF. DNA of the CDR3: TGTGCCAGCAGCCCGCCTAGCGGGGGGGCGTATACGCAGTATTTT.

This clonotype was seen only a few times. For the CDR3, the DNA is TGTGCCAGCAGGCCCGTAGGGGGTGAAGCTTTCTTT. It is translated as CASRPVGGEAFF. V gene TRBV6-2 or TRBV6-3 combines with J gene TRBJ1-1; weak D call: TRBD1 (6 bases). The CDR3 contains 12 residues. Per the germline V gene, CDR1 is MNHEY and CDR2 is SVGEGT. Between the trimmed V and J ends, which lost 6 bases and 7 bases, there was a span of 12 bases.

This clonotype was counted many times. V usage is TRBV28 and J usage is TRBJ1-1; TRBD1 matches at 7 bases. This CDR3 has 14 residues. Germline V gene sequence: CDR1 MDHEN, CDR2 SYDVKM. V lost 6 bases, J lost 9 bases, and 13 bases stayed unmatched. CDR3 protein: CASSWGERGQQAFF. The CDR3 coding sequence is TGTGCCAGCAGCTGGGGGGAAAGGGGACAGCAAGCTTTCTTT.

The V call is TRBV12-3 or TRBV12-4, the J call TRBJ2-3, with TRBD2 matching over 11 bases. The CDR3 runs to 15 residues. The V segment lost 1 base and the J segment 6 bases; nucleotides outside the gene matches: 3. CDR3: CASSLELAGADTQYF. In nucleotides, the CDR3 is TGTGCCAGCAGTTTAGAACTAGCGGGGGCGGATACGCAGTATTTT.

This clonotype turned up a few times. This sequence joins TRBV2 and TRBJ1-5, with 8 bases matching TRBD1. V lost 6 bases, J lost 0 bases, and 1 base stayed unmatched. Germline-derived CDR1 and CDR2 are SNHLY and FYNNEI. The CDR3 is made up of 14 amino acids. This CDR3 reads CASRDRVSNQPQHF. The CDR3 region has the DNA TGTGCCAGCAGGGACAGGGTTAGCAATCAGCCCCAGCATTTT. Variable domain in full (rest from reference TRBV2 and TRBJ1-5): EPEVTQTPSHQVTQMGQEVILRCVPISNHLYFYWYRQILGQKVEFLVSFYNNEISEKSEIFDDQFSVERPDGSNFTLKIRSTKLEDSAMYFCASRDRVSNQPQHFGDGTRLSIL.

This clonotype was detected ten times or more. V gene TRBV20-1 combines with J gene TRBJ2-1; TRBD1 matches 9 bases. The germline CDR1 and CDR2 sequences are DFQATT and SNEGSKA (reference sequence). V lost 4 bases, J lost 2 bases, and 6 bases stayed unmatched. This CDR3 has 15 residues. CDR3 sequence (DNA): TGCAGTGCTAATCCCCGGGACAGGGCCTACAATGAGCAGTTCTTC. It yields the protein CSANPRDRAYNEQFF.

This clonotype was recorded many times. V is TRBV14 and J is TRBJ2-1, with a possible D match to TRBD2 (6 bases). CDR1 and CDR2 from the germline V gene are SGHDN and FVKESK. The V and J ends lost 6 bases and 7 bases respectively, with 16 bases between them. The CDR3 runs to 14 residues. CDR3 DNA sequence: TGTGCCAGCAGAGATTCGGGACTCCAGAATGAGCAGTTCTTC. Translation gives CASRDSGLQNEQFF.

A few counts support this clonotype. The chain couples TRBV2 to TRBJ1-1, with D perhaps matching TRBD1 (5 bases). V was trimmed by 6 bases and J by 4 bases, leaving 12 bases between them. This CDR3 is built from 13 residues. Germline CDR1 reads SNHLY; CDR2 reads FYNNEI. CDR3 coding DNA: TGTGCCAGCAGGCTAAGGGGCGGCACTGAAGCTTTCTTT. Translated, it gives CASRLRGGTEAFF. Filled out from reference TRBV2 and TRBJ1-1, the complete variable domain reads EPEVTQTPSHQVTQMGQEVILRCVPISNHLYFYWYRQILGQKVEFLVSFYNNEISEKSEIFDDQFSVERPDGSNFTLKIRSTKLEDSAMYFCASRLRGGTEAFFGQGTRLTVV.